The 8 T cell receptor beta chains below were found in one sample sequenced in a study of cytomegalovirus exposure and HLA in healthy donors. Measured with immunoSEQ multiplex PCR; TCRdb has only the in-frame clones, and not every one. This table has over 250,000 clones, about 86% appearing once. The specimen was PBMCs. These receptors came from a woman aged 18-29 years in good health and CMV-seronegative.

The chain employs TRBV29-1 and TRBJ1-2; the match to TRBD1 covers 7 bases. V lost 3 bases and J lost 6; bases outside the gene matches: 7. The CDR3 is made up of 13 amino acids. The germline V gene encodes CDR1 SQVTM and CDR2 ANQGSEA. The CDR3 DNA is TGCAGCGTTGACCGACAGGGTGGTCATGGCTACACCTTC. Residues: CSVDRQGGHGYTF.

This clone was recorded once. V is TRBV4-3 and J is TRBJ1-1, with D uncertain. The length of the CDR3 is 17 residues. Germline V gives CDR1 LGHNA, CDR2 YSLEER. V gave up 0 bases and J gave up 1 base, with 15 bases separating them. The CDR3 DNA sequence: TGCGCCAGCAGCCAAGATTGGCCACAACAAAGGAACACTGAAGCTTTCTTT. Protein sequence: CASSQDWPQQRNTEAFF.

For this clone: The junction departs from the called germline gene at one end, perhaps through a read error. The chain has TRBV6-1 and TRBJ2-3; D is possibly TRBD1 (5 bases). Germline CDR1 reads MNHNS; CDR2 reads SASEGT. There are 16 residues in the CDR3. The DNA of the CDR3 is TGTGCCAGCAGTCAAGCGCAGGAAGGGGGCACAGATACGCAGTATTTT. It codes for CASSQAQEGGTDTQYF.

This clone was counted a few times. The gene calls are TRBV5-1 and TRBJ1-2; 8 nucleotides line up with TRBD1. In germline, CDR1 is SGHRS, CDR2 YFSETQ. Losses at the gene ends were 2 bases for V and 8 bases for J; bases not matched to a gene: 5. There are 13 residues in the CDR3. CDR3 nucleotide sequence: TGCGCCAGCAGCTTCGGACAGGGCGGAGGCTACACCTTC. It is translated as CASSFGQGGGYTF.

J is TRBJ2-7 and V is TRBV11-2; D gene unclear. There are 13 residues in the CDR3. Germline CDR1 reads SGHAT; CDR2 reads FQNNGV. Trimming pared 7 bases from V and 6 bases from J, leaving 16 bases between. CDR3 bases: TGTGCCAGCACCTTCCTAAGTGTCGGCGAGCAGTACTTC. Its protein is CASTFLSVGEQYF. The whole variable domain, filled in from reference TRBV11-2 and TRBJ2-7, reads EAGVAQSPRYKIIEKRQSVAFWCNPISGHATLYWYQQILGQGPKLLIQFQNNGVVDDSQLPKDRFSAERLKGVDSTLKIQPAKLEDSAVYLCASTFLSVGEQYFGPGTRLTVT.

The chain employs TRBV5-4 and TRBJ1-2, with TRBD1 matching 8 bases. J gave up 3 bases and V 4 bases, and 8 bases lay outside the gene matches. The V gene's germline CDR1 is SGHNT and CDR2 YYREEE (reference sequence). The CDR3 has 15 residues. CDR3 loop: CASSPWTGRDYGYTF. CDR3 DNA sequence: TGTGCCAGCAGCCCTTGGACAGGGAGGGACTATGGCTACACCTTC. Full variable domain (missing parts from reference TRBV5-4 and TRBJ1-2): ETGVTQSPTHLIKTRGQQVTLRCSSQSGHNTVSWYQQALGQGPQFIFQYYREEENGRGNFPPRFSGLQFPNYSSELNVNALELDDSALYLCASSPWTGRDYGYTFGSGTRLTVV.

This sequence joins TRBV6-5 and TRBJ2-7; TRBD2 might be the D (6 bases). The CDR3 has 12 residues. Germline assignment: CDR1 MNHEY and CDR2 SVGAGI. Trimming stripped 5 bases from V and 6 bases from J, with 11 bases between. The CDR3 nucleotides read TGTGCCAGCAGTCACAAGCGGGCCGAGCAGTACTTC. Protein product: CASSHKRAEQYF.

This chain connects TRBV7-3 to TRBJ1-6; D is possibly TRBD1 (6 bases). V lost 1 base, J lost 7 bases, and 11 bases lay in between. Germline V gives CDR1 SGHTA, CDR2 FQGTGA. This CDR3 has 15 residues. The CDR3 loop is CASSLIQGGNSPLHF. The CDR3, as DNA: TGTGCCAGCAGCTTAATACAGGGAGGGAATTCACCCCTCCACTTT.